A single sample is the source of the 6 T cell receptor beta chains below, sequenced in a study of blood T cell repertoires in COVID-19. Assay used: immunoSEQ multiplex PCR; TCRdb lists only in-frame clones, some missing. Of 150,000 to 250,000 clones in the sample, about nine tenths were seen once. Sample: PBMCs or T cells enriched from blood (not recorded which). These receptor sequences come from a woman younger than 45 who had recovered from COVID-19.

V and J are TRBV9 and TRBJ1-2; TRBD1 is a possible D gene (6 bases). The CDR3 totals 12 residues. Trimming cost V 7 bases and J 4 bases, with 11 bases left between them. Looked up from germline, CDR1 is SGDLS and CDR2 is YYNGEE. The CDR3 nucleotides are TGTGCCAGCGGGGGCAGGATCTATGGCTACACCTTC. Amino acids: CASGGRIYGYTF.

This rearrangement joins TRBV28 to TRBJ2-7; TRBD2 might be the D (6 bases). The CDR3 consists of 12 residues. Deletions cut 5 bases from V and 5 bases from J, with 10 bases between. Germline CDR1 MDHEN, CDR2 SYDVKM. The DNA of the CDR3 is TGTGCCAGCAGTACGGGACTCCACGAGCAGTACTTC. It specifies CASSTGLHEQYF.

This clone was seen just once. The genes are TRBV7-9 and TRBJ1-1, with D uncertain. Trimming cost V 5 bases and J 1 base, with 11 bases left between them. This CDR3 region has 14 residues. Germline V gene sequence: CDR1 SEHNR, CDR2 FQNEAQ (reference sequence). This CDR3 is CASSHQSENTEAFF. CDR3 DNA: TGTGCCAGCAGCCATCAGAGCGAGAACACTGAAGCTTTCTTT.

This clone was recorded a few times. The J gene is TRBJ1-2, the V gene TRBV18; D is unclear. The CDR3 has 13 amino acids. Germline-derived CDR1 and CDR2 are KGHSH and LQKENI. V gave up 6 bases and J gave up 8 bases, with 16 bases separating them. The DNA of the CDR3 is TGTGCCAGCTCCATCCTGGAGAGTCGAGGCTACACCTTC. Protein product: CASSILESRGYTF.

This rearrangement joins TRBV3-1 (or the pseudogene TRBV3-2) to TRBJ2-3; unclear D gene. V lost 4 bases and J lost 0, with 11 bases in between. The CDR3 consists of 15 residues. CDR1 and CDR2 from the germline V gene are LGHDT and YNNKEL (reference sequence). The CDR3 nucleotides read TGTGCCAGCAGCCCCCTTCTTTCTAGCACAGATACGCAGTATTTT. Its protein product is CASSPLLSSTDTQYF.

The chain combines TRBV3-1 (or the pseudogene TRBV3-2) with TRBJ1-5; D perhaps matches TRBD1 (6 bases). The length of the CDR3 is 15 residues. In germline, CDR1 is LGHDT, CDR2 YNNKEL (reference sequence). The V end lost 3 bases, the J end lost 3 bases, and 12 bases lay between the germline ends. The CDR3 region is CASSHYTGNNQPQHF. Written as DNA, the CDR3 is TGTGCCAGCAGCCACTATACAGGGAACAATCAGCCCCAGCATTTT.